A selection of T cell receptor beta chains follows, all from one sample in a study of T cell repertoires in cytomegalovirus infection. Each CDR3 protein gets one entry after TCRdb re-called the reads with MiXCR. There are about 230,000 distinct CDR3 sequences in the sample; roughly 6.5% occur only once, and about 6% lies in the top ten. The source material was PBMCs. Receptors were obtained from a human donor in good health (CMV status not recorded). Some clones in this sample may be carry-over from other donors' samples. The CDR3 runs from the conserved cysteine through the conserved F or W. Fields, in order: D gene, J gene, clone size, V gene, CDR3 protein, CDR3 DNA. The D gene is left open where the match is weak. The listing skips clone size in some rows; elsewhere it reads once, few, many or a size class.

>-|TRBJ1-6|-|TRBV12-3/TRBV12-4
CASSLDPLLHSPLHF
TGTGCCAGCAGTTTAGATCCCCTCCTTCATTCACCCCTCCACTTT
>-|TRBJ1-4|many|TRBV5-6
CASATGPLSGNEKLFF
TGTGCCAGCGCCACGGGACCTCTGAGTGGTAATGAAAAACTGTTTTTT
>TRBD1|TRBJ1-6|many|TRBV7-2
CASSLEQGASSPLHF
TGTGCCAGCAGCTTAGAGCAGGGGGCATCTTCACCCCTCCACTTT
>-|TRBJ2-5|many|TRBV18
CASSPFDTQETQYF
TGTGCCAGCTCACCATTTGACACCCAAGAGACCCAGTACTTC
>-|TRBJ1-5|-|TRBV20-1
CSATVHRADQPQHF
TGCAGTGCAACAGTCCACAGAGCGGATCAGCCCCAGCATTTT
>-|TRBJ1-6|many|TRBV20-1
CSAGDLYNSPLHF
TGCAGTGCGGGGGACTTGTATAATTCACCCCTCCACTTT
>TRBD2|TRBJ2-7|many|TRBV6-5
CASRVLAGGDSYEQYF
TGTGCCAGCAGAGTCCTAGCGGGGGGGGATTCCTACGAGCAGTACTTC
>-|TRBJ1-5|-|TRBV4-2
CASSQDDGARQPQHF
TGTGCCAGCAGCCAAGATGACGGGGCACGACAGCCCCAGCATTTT
>-|TRBJ1-2|many|TRBV5-1
CASSLSGASGPLNYGYTF
TGCGCCAGCAGCCTGTCGGGGGCCTCTGGACCACTTAACTATGGCTACACCTTC
>-|TRBJ2-2|many|TRBV28
CASSLSENTGELFF
TGTGCCAGCAGTTTATCGGAGAACACCGGGGAGCTGTTTTTT
>-|TRBJ2-6|many|TRBV6-2/TRBV6-3
CASSHQGGTWANVLTF
TGTGCCAGCAGTCACCAAGGCGGCACTTGGGCCAACGTCCTGACTTTC
>-|TRBJ2-1|many|TRBV5-6
CASSLDFNEQFF
TGTGCCAGCAGCTTGGACTTCAATGAGCAGTTCTTC
>-|TRBJ1-5|many|TRBV7-3
CASSSKGTPVNQPQHF
TGTGCCAGCAGCTCGAAGGGGACTCCCGTCAATCAGCCCCAGCATTTT
>-|TRBJ2-1|many|TRBV6-5
CASTSVGPSYNEQFF
TGTGCCAGCACCTCGGTGGGACCCTCCTACAATGAGCAGTTCTTC
>-|TRBJ2-3|many|TRBV27
CASSLRRAPDTQYF
TGTGCCAGCAGTCTCCGAAGGGCCCCAGATACGCAGTATTTT
>-|TRBJ2-1|-|TRBV5-1
CASSFGETEQFF
TGCGCCAGCAGCTTTGGGGAAACTGAGCAGTTCTTC
>TRBD1|TRBJ2-7|few|TRBV5-4
CASSSYRGRNYEQYF
TGTGCCAGCAGCTCCTACAGGGGGCGTAACTACGAGCAGTACTTC
>TRBD2|TRBJ2-1|-|TRBV29-1
CSVEEGPRLAGGGLNEQFF
TGCAGCGTTGAAGAAGGTCCCAGACTAGCGGGGGGGGGCCTCAATGAGCAGTTCTTC
>-|TRBJ2-5|many|TRBV6-5
CASSYSTALPSQETQYF
TGTGCCAGCAGTTACTCGACCGCTCTACCTAGCCAAGAGACCCAGTACTTC
>TRBD1|TRBJ1-5|many|TRBV19
CATFPGQGARGQPQHF
TGTGCCACTTTCCCGGGACAGGGGGCGAGGGGTCAGCCCCAGCATTTT
>-|TRBJ1-1|many|TRBV16
CASSQSRGSTEAFF
TGTGCCAGCAGCCAGTCAAGGGGAAGTACTGAAGCTTTCTTT
>-|TRBJ1-1|-|TRBV9
CASTEGPNTEAFF
TGTGCCAGCACCGAAGGCCCGAACACTGAAGCTTTCTTT
>-|TRBJ1-1|many|TRBV7-2
CASSFYDRGNTEAFF
TGTGCCAGCAGCTTCTACGACCGGGGCAACACTGAAGCTTTCTTT
>-|TRBJ1-2|many|TRBV28
CASRDSANYGYTF
TGTGCCAGCCGGGACTCAGCTAACTATGGCTACACCTTC
>TRBD1|TRBJ2-1|many|TRBV29-1
CSVGTGWNEQFF
TGCAGCGTGGGGACAGGGTGGAATGAGCAGTTCTTC
>-|TRBJ2-5|many|TRBV7-2
CASSLAAGPQETQYF
TGTGCCAGCAGCTTAGCGGCGGGGCCCCAAGAGACCCAGTACTTC
>-|TRBJ2-1|many|TRBV5-5
CASSVGGHGELYNEQFF
TGTGCCAGCAGTGTTGGTGGGCATGGGGAACTTTACAATGAGCAGTTCTTC
>TRBD1|TRBJ1-5|-|TRBV5-1
CASSLGTGPNRGPQHF
TGCGCCAGCAGCTTGGGGACAGGTCCCAACCGGGGACCCCAGCATTTT
>TRBD1|TRBJ1-1|few|TRBV29-1
CSVRPGQGAWNTEAFF
TGCAGCGTCCGACCAGGACAGGGGGCATGGAACACTGAAGCTTTCTTT
>-|TRBJ1-1|many|TRBV5-6
CASSSWGGMNTEAFF
TGTGCCAGCAGCTCTTGGGGGGGAATGAACACTGAAGCTTTCTTT
>-|TRBJ1-2|many|TRBV12-5
CASGVDGLYGYTF
TGTGCTAGTGGTGTGGACGGACTCTATGGCTACACCTTC
>-|TRBJ1-2|many|TRBV7-2
CASSSDSGYGYTF
TGTGCCAGCAGCTCGGACAGTGGCTATGGCTACACCTTC
>-|TRBJ1-5|many|TRBV7-2
CASSLVFGDTNQPQHF
TGTGCCAGCAGCTTAGTATTTGGGGACACCAATCAGCCCCAGCATTTT
>-|TRBJ1-6|few|TRBV12-3/TRBV12-4
CASSPRSSYNSPLHF
TGTGCCAGCAGTCCCCGGAGCTCCTATAATTCACCCCTCCACTTT
>-|TRBJ2-7|many|TRBV11-2
CASSLDSGPSYEQYF
TGTGCCAGCAGCTTAGATTCGGGGCCGTCCTACGAGCAGTACTTC
>-|TRBJ1-1|many|TRBV6-1
CASSHPSGSAFF
TGTGCCAGCAGTCACCCGTCAGGGAGTGCTTTCTTT
>-|TRBJ2-3|few|TRBV20-1
CSARAQGSHTQYF
TGCAGTGCTAGAGCGCAGGGATCGCATACGCAGTATTTT
>TRBD2|TRBJ2-1|-|TRBV5-6
CASSLVLLAGGPKEQFF
TGTGCCAGCAGCTTGGTACTTCTAGCGGGGGGGCCGAAAGAGCAGTTCTTC
>TRBD2|TRBJ2-3|-|TRBV3-1
CASSQAVGLAGGPADTQYF
TGTGCCAGCAGCCAAGCTGTCGGTCTAGCGGGGGGGCCCGCAGATACGCAGTATTTT
>-|TRBJ1-5|many|TRBV29-1
CSVEVGGHGNQPQHF
TGCAGCGTTGAAGTCGGGGGGCATGGCAATCAGCCCCAGCATTTT
>-|TRBJ1-1|many|TRBV7-2
CASSTGRTNTEAFF
TGTGCCAGCAGCACGGGACGGACTAACACTGAAGCTTTCTTT
>-|TRBJ2-1|many|TRBV24-1
CATSDMDMRTISEQFF
TGTGCCACCAGTGATATGGACATGCGAACTATTAGTGAGCAGTTCTTC
>-|TRBJ2-5|many|TRBV27
CASTQRIGAAEETQYF
TGTGCCAGCACTCAAAGAATTGGGGCAGCCGAAGAGACCCAGTACTTC
>TRBD1|TRBJ1-5|many|TRBV7-2
CASSLVGTERNQPQHF
TGTGCCAGCAGCTTAGTAGGGACAGAAAGAAATCAGCCCCAGCATTTT
>-|TRBJ1-3|many|TRBV29-1
CSVGGAGNTIYF
TGCAGCGTTGGAGGGGCCGGAAACACCATATATTTT
>TRBD1|TRBJ2-1|many|TRBV7-9
CASSLGDRVYNEQFF
TGTGCCAGCAGCTTAGGAGACAGGGTCTACAATGAGCAGTTCTTC
>-|TRBJ2-1|many|TRBV5-1
CASSNREGRTNEQFF
TGCGCCAGCAGCAACAGGGAGGGTAGGACGAATGAGCAGTTCTTC
>-|TRBJ2-1|many|TRBV7-6
CASSLVGGERDEQFF
TGTGCCAGCAGCTTAGTAGGCGGGGAGAGGGATGAGCAGTTCTTC
>TRBD1|TRBJ1-3|many|TRBV14
CASSQEETGPSGF
TGTGCCAGCAGCCAAGAGGAGACAGGGCCTTCAGGTTTT